The present T cell receptor (beta chain) was sequenced within a study of TIL therapy for anti-PD-1-resistant metastatic lung cancer. Study overall: Median patient age was around 50, ranging roughly 35-75 years. Tumors carried a median about 1.5 non-synonymous mutations per megabase.

The libraries were made with immunoSEQ v3. Produced via immunoSEQ multiplex PCR; TCRdb's table is partial and in-frame only. The repertoire holds about 19,000 clones, with approximately 79% as singletons. The time point was: pre-treatment sample, taken before nivolumab and TIL therapy. Stage 4 NSCLC adults joined between late 2017 and January 2020. Germline V gene lookup returns CDR1 LNHDA and CDR2 SQIVND (reference sequence). The CDR3 runs 13 residues. The V and J ends lost 4 bases and 5 bases respectively, with 11 bases between them. This clone was detected only a few times. This chain connects TRBV19 to TRBJ1-2; D is unclear. Here the sequenced sample was blood, taken at baseline. The sequence derives from a person aged 25 to 85 with non-small cell lung cancer. The CDR3 sequence: CASSTGRKYGYTF. The CDR3 DNA reads TGTGCCAGTAGTACAGGCCGGAAGTATGGCTACACCTTC. The full variable domain, with the rest looked up from reference TRBV19 and TRBJ1-2, is DGGITQSPKYLFRKEGQNVTLSCEQNLNHDAMYWYRQDPGQGLRLIYYSQIVNDFQKGDIAEGYSVSREKKESFPLTVTSAQKNPTAFYLCASSTGRKYGYTFGSGTRLTVV.